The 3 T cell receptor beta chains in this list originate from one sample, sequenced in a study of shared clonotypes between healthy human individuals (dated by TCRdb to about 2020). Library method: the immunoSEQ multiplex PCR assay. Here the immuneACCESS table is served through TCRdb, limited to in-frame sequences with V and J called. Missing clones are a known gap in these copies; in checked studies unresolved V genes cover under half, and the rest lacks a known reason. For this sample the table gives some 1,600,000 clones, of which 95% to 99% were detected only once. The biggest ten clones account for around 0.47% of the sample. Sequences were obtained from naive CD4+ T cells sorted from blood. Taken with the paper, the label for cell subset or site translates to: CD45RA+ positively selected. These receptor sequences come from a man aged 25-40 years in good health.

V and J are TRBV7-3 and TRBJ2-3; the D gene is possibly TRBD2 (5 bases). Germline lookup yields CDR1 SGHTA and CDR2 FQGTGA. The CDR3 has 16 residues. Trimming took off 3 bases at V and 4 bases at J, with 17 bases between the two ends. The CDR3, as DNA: TGTGCCAGCAGCTTGGGAGTTAATGTGGGAGCAGATACGCAGTATTTT. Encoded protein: CASSLGVNVGADTQYF.

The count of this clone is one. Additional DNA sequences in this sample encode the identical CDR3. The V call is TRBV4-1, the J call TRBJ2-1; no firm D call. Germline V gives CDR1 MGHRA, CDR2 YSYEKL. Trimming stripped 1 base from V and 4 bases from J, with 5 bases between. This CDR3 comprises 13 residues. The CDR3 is CASSQVDYNEQFF. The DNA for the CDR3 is TGCGCCAGCAGCCAAGTCGATTACAATGAGCAGTTCTTC.

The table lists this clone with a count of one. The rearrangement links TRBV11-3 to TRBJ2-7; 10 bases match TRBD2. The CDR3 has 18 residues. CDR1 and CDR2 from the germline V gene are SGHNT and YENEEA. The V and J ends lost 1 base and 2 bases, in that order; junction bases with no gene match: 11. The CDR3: CASSLVLAGVLTAYEQYF. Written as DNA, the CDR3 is TGTGCCAGCAGCTTAGTTCTAGCGGGAGTGCTGACAGCCTACGAGCAGTACTTC.